The 5 T cell receptor beta chains in this list originate from one sample, sequenced in a study of tumor-infiltrating lymphocytes in primary liver carcinoma. The investigators made TCR beta cDNA from approximately 0.5 ug total RNA, using a constant-region primer. Slightly modified ARM-PCR with three nested multiplex PCR rounds yielded TCR beta libraries. Primers for the first two PCR rounds were TRBV1-TRBV30 forward primers and a C-beta reverse primer (about 10 cycles per round). MiXCR was run by TCRdb on the multiplex PCR reads, yielding one entry per CDR3 protein. The sample has fewer than 150,000 distinct CDR3 sequences, 55% to 65% seen once. Co-extraction of RNA and DNA was performed on 20-30 mg of unsorted bulk tissue. The specimen sequenced was liver tumor tissue from sampling region 1. Subset specified: tumor region T1, superior pole. These receptors were obtained from a woman aged 55-75 years with primary liver carcinoma and hepatitis B virus infection.

In this sample, this clonotype is medium-sized. One end of the junction is discordant with germline, which a read error may explain. V is TRBV28 and J is TRBJ2-1; D unresolved. The CDR3 runs to 11 residues. Germline loops: CDR1 MDHEN, CDR2 SYDVKM. The CDR3 region is CASSLVHERFF. DNA of the CDR3: TGTGCCAGCAGTTTGGTGCACGAGCGGTTCTTC.

With respect to this clonotype: Since no conserved phenylalanine or tryptophan closes the CDR3, a read error is the likely cause. The rearrangement uses TRBV5-5 and TRBJ1-5, with D hard to call. The germline CDR1 and CDR2 sequences are SGHKS and YYEKEE (reference sequence). This CDR3 comprises 15 residues. CDR3 sequence: CAGSFGSAGNQPQHL. The CDR3 nucleotides read TGTGCCGGCAGCTTTGGGTCGGCGGGAAATCAGCCCCAGCATCTT.

This clonotype was recorded once. The chain is built from TRBV12-3 or TRBV12-4 and TRBJ2-1, with 9 bases aligning to TRBD2. The J segment lost 9 bases and the V segment lost 8 bases, leaving 14 bases of the junction unmatched. This CDR3 spans 15 amino acids. CDR3 region: CASGDEREAPSEQFF. CDR3 bases: TGTGCCAGCGGAGATGAGCGGGAGGCCCCCAGTGAGCAGTTCTTC.

To note about this clonotype: A much larger clone differs from this one at a single base, so this may be a read error. The CDR3 DNA reads as TGTGCCAACAGCATAGGGTGGAATTCACCCCTCCACTTT. Translated, it gives CANSIGWNSPLHF. The chain joins TRBV6-5 to TRBJ1-6, with D uncertain. The CDR3 loop spans 13 amino acids. With 10 bases removed from V and 7 bases from J, the gap between germline ends came to 14 bases. The germline V gene encodes CDR1 MNHEY and CDR2 SVGAGI.

To note about this clonotype: An end of the junction does not agree with germline; a read error may underlie this. The chain couples TRBV13 to TRBJ2-1, with TRBD2 identical over 12 bases. The CDR3 is made up of 16 amino acids. CDR1 is PRHDT and CDR2 is FYEKMQ in the germline V gene (reference sequence). The DNA of the CDR3 is TGTGCCAGCAGCACCCAGGGACTAGCGGGCAACAATGGGCAGTTCTTC. As protein: CASSTQGLAGNNGQFF.